This T cell receptor beta chain originates from a study of cytomegalovirus exposure and HLA in healthy donors. CDR1 is SGHTS, CDR2 YDEGEE, per germline. V dropped 4 bases and J dropped 4 bases, with 15 bases sitting between them. The CDR3 is made up of 15 amino acids. Comment on this clone: Its antigen is not known.

Primers for the PCR totalled 60 Vbeta and 13 Jbeta. Libraries were prepared by immunoSEQ multiplex PCR; TCRdb keeps only in-frame clonotypes and omits some of them. This table has under 200,000 clones, over 75% appearing once. Study conclusions and caveats: It was about 150 TCR beta chains that were listed as cytomegalovirus-associated.

Although they were nominally healthy when sampled, donors likely had unrecorded immune exposures. This TCR was sampled from a woman aged 45-60 years in good health and CMV-seronegative. The sample was PBMCs. The genes are TRBV5-8 and TRBJ1-5, with D possibly matching TRBD1 (6 bases). This CDR3 is CASSPGAERNQPQHF. In DNA, the CDR3 is TGTGCCAGCAGCCCAGGGGCAGAGAGGAATCAGCCCCAGCATTTT.